These 5 T cell receptor beta chains came from one sample sequenced in a study of PD-1 blockade in classical Hodgkin lymphoma. Every one of the patients relapsed after autologous stem cell transplantation (brentuximab vedotin exposure was variable). The table came from immunoSEQ multiplex PCR; TCRdb's copy has only in-frame clones and leaves some out. The repertoire holds about 13,000 clones, with 92% as singletons. The sample was peripheral blood mononuclear cells (PBMCs), taken at baseline. Receptors originate from a human donor with classical Hodgkin lymphoma.

The J gene is TRBJ1-2, the V gene TRBV7-9; the D gene is possibly TRBD1 (5 bases). Trimming removed 5 bases from V and 2 bases from J, with 9 bases in between. CDR1 and CDR2 (germline): SEHNR, FQNEAQ (reference sequence). CDR3 length equals 13 residues. Written as DNA, the CDR3 is TGTGCCAGCAGCCCCGGGACGAACTATGGCTACACCTTC. The encoded protein is CASSPGTNYGYTF.

V is TRBV7-9 and J is TRBJ1-5, with D uncertain. Germline V lookup: CDR1 SEHNR, CDR2 FQNEAQ (reference sequence). Trimming removed 5 bases from V and 6 bases from J, with 8 bases in between. The CDR3 length is 12 residues. The CDR3 sequence is CASSPPAQPQHF. The CDR3 DNA follows: TGTGCCAGCAGCCCCCCCGCTCAGCCCCAGCATTTT. The full variable domain, completed using reference TRBV7-9 and TRBJ1-5, is DTGVSQNPRHKITKRGQNVTFRCDPISEHNRLYWYRQTLGQGPEFLTYFQNEAQLEKSRLLSDRFSAERPKGSFSTLEIQRTEQGDSAMYLCASSPPAQPQHFGDGTRLSIL.

The rearrangement joins TRBV2 to TRBJ2-5; TRBD1 aligns across 8 bases. The CDR3 contains 13 residues. Germline V gives CDR1 SNHLY, CDR2 FYNNEI. The V gene end was trimmed by 3 bases and the J gene end by 5 bases; junction bases not matched to a gene: 2. The CDR3 loop is CASSDRGRETQYF. CDR3 nucleotide sequence: TGTGCCAGCAGTGACAGGGGGCGGGAGACCCAGTACTTC.

This clone was recorded only once. V usage is TRBV2 and J usage is TRBJ1-1; the match to TRBD1 covers 9 bases. The CDR3 is 13 residues long. After removal of 5 bases from V and 6 bases from J, the junction contained 4 bases not matched to a gene. CDR1 and CDR2 from the germline V gene are SNHLY and FYNNEI. Written as DNA, the CDR3 is TGTGCCAGCAGTTACACAGGGGGCTCTGAAGCTTTCTTT. Translated: CASSYTGGSEAFF.

This sequence joins TRBV13 and TRBJ1-2; a possible D gene is TRBD1 (5 bases). The germline V gene has CDR1 PRHDT and CDR2 FYEKMQ (reference sequence). This CDR3 region has 15 residues. Trimming stripped 0 bases from V and 1 base from J, with 9 bases between. The CDR3 loop reads CASSLGDIGNYGYTF. The CDR3 coding sequence is TGTGCCAGCAGCTTAGGGGACATTGGTAACTATGGCTACACCTTC.